These T cell receptor beta chains were read from a single sample in a study of cytomegalovirus exposure and HLA in healthy donors. Method: immunoSEQ multiplex PCR; TCRdb's copy keeps in-frame clones and lacks some. The data show about 120,000 clones, approximately 72% seen once. Sequenced: PBMCs. The receptors derive from a man aged 18 to 30 in good health and CMV-seronegative. Both conserved end residues are part of each CDR3. D genes are given only for firm matches. Size tells how often a clone was seen (once, few, many) or the class of an expanded clone, and some rows leave it out.

cdr3_length	d_call	v_call	j_call	clone_size	cdr3_aa	cdr3_nt
15	TRBD1	TRBV19	TRBJ1-6	few	CASGPGTVVSSPLHF	TGTGCCAGTGGTCCCGGGACAGTGGTTAGTTCACCCCTCCACTTT
13	.	TRBV19	TRBJ2-7	.	CASRSAGSYEQYF	TGTGCCAGTAGATCGGCAGGGTCCTACGAGCAGTACTTC
14	.	TRBV29-1	TRBJ2-7	.	CSVGFRGFQGEQYF	TGCAGCGTTGGATTCCGGGGGTTCCAAGGCGAGCAGTACTTC
14	.	TRBV7-2	TRBJ1-1	once	CASRPGGRNTEAFF	TGTGCCAGCCGACCGGGGGGGCGAAACACTGAAGCTTTCTTT
14	TRBD1	TRBV7-9	TRBJ2-7	.	CASSLDRQGGEQYF	TGTGCCAGCAGCTTAGATAGACAGGGGGGCGAGCAGTACTTC
16	TRBD2	TRBV29-1	TRBJ2-3	.	CSVDAREGRGTDTQYF	TGCAGCGTTGATGCGAGGGAGGGCCGGGGCACAGATACGCAGTATTTT
15	.	TRBV6-5	TRBJ2-1	once	CASSYFTGRNNEQFF	TGTGCCAGCAGCTACTTCACTGGCAGGAACAATGAGCAGTTCTTC
11	.	TRBV19	TRBJ2-7	.	CASSNSYEQYF	TGTGCCAGTTCAAACAGTTACGAGCAGTACTTC
13	.	TRBV5-1	TRBJ1-2	.	CASSLDRDYGYTF	TGCGCCAGCAGCTTGGACAGGGACTATGGCTACACCTTC
16	TRBD2	TRBV4-2	TRBJ2-1	.	CASRGVAGPFYNEQFF	TGTGCCAGCAGGGGGGTAGCGGGCCCTTTCTACAATGAGCAGTTCTTC
12	.	TRBV28	TRBJ2-7	few	CASSLDKYEQYF	TGTGCCAGCAGCCTGGACAAATACGAGCAGTACTTC
19	.	TRBV5-1	TRBJ2-1	.	CASRGRKTWSVLSYNEQFF	TGCGCCAGCCGAGGGCGGAAAACGTGGAGTGTACTCTCCTACAATGAGCAGTTCTTC
17	TRBD1	TRBV6-1	TRBJ1-4	.	CASSASGTGAFNEKLFF	TGTGCCAGCAGTGCATCCGGGACAGGGGCATTTAATGAAAAACTGTTTTTT
11	TRBD1	TRBV29-1	TRBJ2-7	.	CSVRGQAEQYF	TGCAGCGTGAGGGGACAGGCAGAGCAGTACTTC
14	TRBD2	TRBV11-2	TRBJ2-1	.	CASSLLVEREDKFF	TGTGCCAGCAGCCTCCTCGTCGAGCGGGAGGACAAGTTCTTC
15	TRBD2	TRBV7-6	TRBJ2-7	.	CASSSLAGGPGEQYF	TGTGCCAGCAGCTCCTTAGCGGGAGGACCGGGGGAGCAGTACTTC
13	.	TRBV6-1	TRBJ2-5	.	CAILRASHETQYF	TGTGCCATTCTGAGGGCATCCCACGAGACCCAGTACTTC
13	TRBD2	TRBV9	TRBJ2-1	.	CASSREGGNEQFF	TGTGCCAGCAGCCGGGAGGGAGGTAATGAGCAGTTCTTC
10	.	TRBV28	TRBJ2-1	.	CASPTDEQFF	TGTGCCAGCCCCACAGATGAGCAGTTCTTC
14	TRBD1	TRBV7-2	TRBJ2-7	.	CASSLSTGGYEQYF	TGTGCCAGCAGCTTATCAACAGGGGGCTACGAGCAGTACTTC
15	.	TRBV15	TRBJ2-3	few	CATSRGGAGTDTQYF	TGTGCCACCAGCAGGGGCGGAGCGGGCACAGATACGCAGTATTTT
17	TRBD1	TRBV6-4	TRBJ2-6	.	CASIPSKGATGANVLTF	TGTGCCAGCATCCCCTCGAAGGGGGCGACTGGGGCCAACGTCCTGACTTTC
13	.	TRBV29-1	TRBJ2-7	few	CSVEAGAPYEQYF	TGCAGCGTTGAAGCGGGAGCTCCCTACGAGCAGTACTTC
14	TRBD2	TRBV10-3	TRBJ2-3	.	CAISLAGGTDTQYF	TGTGCCATCAGCCTAGCGGGGGGTACAGATACGCAGTATTTT
13	TRBD1	TRBV2	TRBJ1-1	.	CASRGQTNTEAFF	TGTGCCAGCAGGGGACAGACGAACACTGAAGCTTTCTTT
15	TRBD1	TRBV5-1	TRBJ2-4	.	CASSQGNLAKNIQYF	TGCGCCAGCTCACAGGGGAACTTAGCCAAAAACATTCAGTACTTC
15	TRBD1	TRBV7-9	TRBJ2-1	.	CASSSRTGFGNEQFF	TGTGCCAGCAGCTCTAGGACAGGGTTCGGTAATGAGCAGTTCTTC
17	TRBD1	TRBV6-1	TRBJ2-7	.	CASSEPPLTGASYEQYF	TGTGCCAGCAGTGAACCCCCCCTCACAGGGGCCTCCTACGAGCAGTACTTC
14	TRBD1	TRBV11-2	TRBJ1-6	.	CASSLRDRSSPLHF	TGTGCCAGCAGCCTCCGGGACAGGAGTTCACCCCTCCACTTT
14	.	TRBV7-8	TRBJ2-2	.	CASSSNPGTGELFF	TGTGCCAGCAGCTCAAACCCGGGCACCGGGGAGCTGTTTTTT
14	.	TRBV5-1	TRBJ2-1	.	CASWGGLFSNEQFF	TGCGCCAGCTGGGGAGGCCTTTTCTCGAATGAGCAGTTCTTC
16	TRBD1	TRBV6-5	TRBJ1-1	.	CASSYSRGGMNTEALF	TGTGCCAGCAGTTACTCGCGAGGGGGCATGAACACTGAAGCTCTCTTT
15	.	TRBV29-1	TRBJ2-1	.	CSVQSSGHGYNEQFF	TGCAGCGTCCAAAGTAGCGGACACGGGTACAATGAGCAGTTCTTC
15	TRBD1	TRBV7-9	TRBJ2-2	.	CASSLRTGVSGELFF	TGTGCCAGCAGCTTACGAACAGGGGTTTCCGGGGAGCTGTTTTTT
15	TRBD2	TRBV19	TRBJ2-1	.	CASRPSGRTYNEQFF	TGTGCCAGTAGGCCTAGCGGGAGGACCTACAATGAGCAGTTCTTC
14	.	TRBV7-6	TRBJ2-7	.	CASSLGTALYEQYF	TGTGCCAGCAGCTTAGGGACAGCGCTCTACGAGCAGTACTTC
13	TRBD1	TRBV6-1	TRBJ2-7	.	CASPGTGHYEQYF	TGTGCCAGCCCCGGGACAGGACACTACGAGCAGTACTTC
14	TRBD2	TRBV19	TRBJ2-3	once	CASRLAGGPDTQYF	TGTGCCAGTCGACTAGCGGGGGGCCCAGATACGCAGTATTTT
15	.	TRBV6-5	TRBJ1-1	once	CASSALNDRTGEAFF	TGTGCCAGCAGTGCCTTAAATGACAGGACCGGAGAAGCTTTCTTT
16	.	TRBV9	TRBJ1-1	.	CASSVGAGALGTEAFF	TGTGCCAGCAGCGTAGGAGCGGGGGCGCTCGGCACTGAAGCTTTCTTT
15	.	TRBV28	TRBJ2-7	.	CASSFRGIGSYEQYF	TGTGCCAGCAGTTTTCGGGGGATTGGATCCTACGAGCAGTACTTC
11	.	TRBV19	TRBJ2-3	.	CASTVSDTQYF	TGTGCCAGTACGGTCTCAGATACGCAGTATTTT
14	TRBD1	TRBV2	TRBJ1-4	few	CASSEGRGDEKLFF	TGTGCCAGCAGTGAAGGCAGGGGGGATGAAAAACTGTTTTTT
16	.	TRBV7-9	TRBJ2-2	.	CASSPTGKDLSGELFF	TGTGCCAGCAGCCCGACCGGGAAAGACCTATCCGGGGAGCTGTTTTTT
16	.	TRBV6-5	TRBJ1-2	.	CASSYSQAGANYGYTF	TGTGCCAGCAGTTACTCGCAGGCGGGGGCTAACTATGGCTACACCTTC